The source of this TCR beta chain is a study of T-cell reconstitution after alpha-beta-depleted transplantation in children (dated by TCRdb to 2015 to 2016). In the study overall: T-cell immune reconstitution after TCRalphabeta/CD19-depleted allogeneic hematopoietic cell transplantation in children was quantitatively tracked in the study by means of TCR repertoire profiling.

CDR1 and CDR2 were assigned from the germline V gene (reference sequence) as DFQATT and SNEGSKA. The CDR3 covers 13 residues, taking in both the cysteine and the phenylalanine. The CDR3 DNA has 39 bases and is translated from base 1. V is reduced by 0 bases and J by 1 base, leaving a spacing of 6 bases between them. The receptor library was made with PCR. Reads for this sample came from an Illumina HiSeq 2500. TCR library preparation used molecular barcoding, with unique molecular identifiers applied to normalize quantification of the TCRbeta repertoire. TCRdb reran the public reads through fastp at Q25 and MiXCR, keeping productive beta chains. Identical CDR3 protein sequences are pooled into one entry, listed with their most common genes and DNA. For this sample the table gives around 600,000 distinct CDR3 sequences, of which roughly 15% were detected only once. Of the sample, 0.85% to 1.3% falls within the top ten clones.

This clonotype was found many times. Its antigen is currently not known. There are no base qualities to consult, and no much larger clone falls within one base. The material was PBMCs from the stem cell graft donor, obtained from the stem cell graft. The origin of this receptor is a human donor who donated a stem cell graft to a child with acute myeloid leukemia. Recombination connected TRBV20-1 to TRBJ1-1, with the D gene uncertain. The CDR3 has the sequence CSAREPWNTEAFF. The nucleotide sequence is TGCAGTGCTAGAGAGCCCTGGAACACTGAAGCTTTCTTT.